This entry is about one TCR beta chain. The antigen is undetermined. Data came from immunoSEQ multiplex PCR; TCRdb stores just in-frame clones and leaves some out. The data contain about 370,000 clones, roughly 90% of them seen just once; the ten biggest clones take up 1.5% to 2%. The V gene lost 1 base and the J gene lost 3 bases, with 7 bases spanning the gap. CDR1 and CDR2 from the germline V gene are MNHEY and SMNVEV (reference sequence). This CDR3 is 14 amino acids long. Treatment described: around 19 received Ad26.COV2.S at low or high dose, single or two shots; 5 received placebo; per-sample allocation not given. Sampling took place 63 days after the first vaccine or placebo injection. This entry comes from a study of Ad26.COV2.S vaccination and SARS-CoV-2 variants. About the research overall: Sample donor was a member of the COV1001 Ad26.COV2.S trial arm. Findings and limits, study-wide: Placebo and vaccine recipients had non-spike TCR breadth that was similar. Post-vaccination spike-specific CD8+ and CD4+ T cell responses reportedly had substantial breadth. TCR breadth and depth estimates may have understated total T cell responses.

The rearrangement uses TRBV27 and TRBJ2-1; D gene ambiguous. The TCR originated in a person between 18 and 59 years old who received the Ad26.COV2.S COVID-19 vaccine or a placebo. The material sequenced was peripheral blood, taken in a trial of Ad26.COV2.S vaccine versus placebo. The CDR3 sequence is CASSLYNSYNEQFF. The CDR3 DNA reads TGTGCCAGCAGTTTATACAACAGCTACAATGAGCAGTTCTTC.